Following are 10 T cell receptor beta chains from one sample sequenced in a study of shared clonotypes between healthy human individuals. The protocol was immunoSEQ multiplex PCR, while the TCRdb copy is restricted to in-frame clones and leaves out a portion. The sample has about 320,000 clones, around 90% seen once. Material: memory CD8+ T cells sorted from blood. The subset denotes: CD45RO+ cells pooled with CCR7-negative TemRA cells. Every receptor here comes from a man in his late teens or twenties in good health.

This clone has only a few counts. This chain joins TRBV4-3 and TRBJ1-2, with D perhaps TRBD1 (5 bases). Deletions cut 1 base from V and 3 bases from J, with 15 bases between. CDR1 LGHNA and CDR2 YSLEER come from the germline V gene. The CDR3 loop spans 16 amino acids. The DNA of the CDR3 is TGCGCCAGCAGCCAAGGGGCAGGGAGGGCGGACTATGGCTACACCTTC. Translation gives CASSQGAGRADYGYTF.

This chain links TRBV11-2 with TRBJ2-1; D perhaps matches TRBD2 (5 bases). The CDR3 consists of 12 residues. Deletions cut 5 bases from V and 13 bases from J, with 15 bases between. Germline values: CDR1 SGHAT, CDR2 FQNNGV. For the CDR3, the DNA is TGTGCCAGCAGCCAGGAACAGCTAGCACAGTTCTTC. Translation gives CASSQEQLAQFF.

The rearrangement uses TRBV28 and TRBJ2-2; D gene uncertain. V gave up 6 bases and J gave up 9 bases, with 14 bases separating them. This CDR3 contains 13 residues. Germline-derived CDR1 and CDR2 are MDHEN and SYDVKM. This chain's CDR3 is CASRPPQGRELFF. The DNA for the CDR3 is TGTGCCAGCAGGCCCCCGCAAGGGAGGGAGCTGTTTTTT.

This rearrangement joins TRBV7-9 to TRBJ2-3; no definite D call. The CDR3 consists of 13 residues. V gave up 1 base and J gave up 8 bases, with 10 bases separating them. Germline CDR1 SEHNR, CDR2 FQNEAQ (reference sequence). This CDR3 reads CASSLVTEPTQYF. CDR3 bases: TGTGCCAGCAGCTTAGTGACCGAGCCTACGCAGTATTTT. The full variable domain, completed using reference TRBV7-9 and TRBJ2-3, is DTGVSQNPRHKITKRGQNVTFRCDPISEHNRLYWYRQTLGQGPEFLTYFQNEAQLEKSRLLSDRFSAERPKGSFSTLEIQRTEQGDSAMYLCASSLVTEPTQYFGPGTRLTVL.

V gene TRBV2 combines with J gene TRBJ2-5; D not certain. Trimming shortened V by 7 bases and J by 2 bases, and 5 bases separated the two germline ends. Germline V gives CDR1 SNHLY, CDR2 FYNNEI. The CDR3 runs 11 residues. CDR3: CASNRQETQYF. The DNA of the CDR3 is TGTGCCAGCAACAGACAAGAGACCCAGTACTTC.

The sample holds one count of this clone. J is TRBJ1-2 and V is TRBV18; D remains ambiguous. Germline CDR1 is KGHSH and CDR2 is LQKENI. Trimming left V 6 bases short and J 2 bases short, with 13 bases between. The CDR3 extends over 14 amino acids. DNA for the CDR3: TGTGCCAGCTCCTTCGGGCACAGAAACTATGGCTACACCTTC. As protein: CASSFGHRNYGYTF.

The chain recombines TRBV7-2 with TRBJ2-7, with D perhaps TRBD1 (6 bases). The CDR3 loop spans 19 amino acids. Germline V gene sequence: CDR1 SGHTA, CDR2 FQGNSA. With 1 base removed from V and 2 bases from J, the gap between germline ends came to 24 bases. Here the CDR3 reads CASSLVLGEGQSSPYEQYF. CDR3 in DNA: TGTGCCAGCAGCTTAGTATTGGGGGAAGGACAGTCCTCTCCCTACGAGCAGTACTTC.

The chain has TRBV27 and TRBJ1-2; D ambiguous. V dropped 2 bases and J dropped 6 bases, with 7 bases sitting between them. This CDR3 comprises 12 residues. Germline CDR1 and CDR2: MNHEY and SMNVEV (reference sequence). The CDR3 loop is CASSLPGDGYTF. CDR3 nucleotide sequence: TGTGCCAGCAGTTTACCCGGAGATGGCTACACCTTC.

J is TRBJ2-5 and V is TRBV5-1, with D maybe TRBD1 (5 bases). The V gene lost 3 bases and the J gene lost 5 bases, with 14 bases spanning the gap. The CDR3 has 14 residues. Germline V gene data show CDR1 as SGHRS and CDR2 as YFSETQ. CDR3 loop: CASSYHRFQETQYF. CDR3 in DNA: TGCGCCAGCAGCTACCACAGGTTTCAGGAGACCCAGTACTTC.

The chain carries TRBV28 and TRBJ2-7; D gene ambiguous. This CDR3 comprises 17 residues. The V gene's germline CDR1 is MDHEN and CDR2 SYDVKM. Trimming pared 2 bases from V and 0 bases from J, leaving 17 bases between. The CDR3 is CASSLGVSESFSYEQYF. The DNA of the CDR3 is TGTGCCAGCAGTTTAGGCGTCTCAGAATCTTTCTCCTACGAGCAGTACTTC.